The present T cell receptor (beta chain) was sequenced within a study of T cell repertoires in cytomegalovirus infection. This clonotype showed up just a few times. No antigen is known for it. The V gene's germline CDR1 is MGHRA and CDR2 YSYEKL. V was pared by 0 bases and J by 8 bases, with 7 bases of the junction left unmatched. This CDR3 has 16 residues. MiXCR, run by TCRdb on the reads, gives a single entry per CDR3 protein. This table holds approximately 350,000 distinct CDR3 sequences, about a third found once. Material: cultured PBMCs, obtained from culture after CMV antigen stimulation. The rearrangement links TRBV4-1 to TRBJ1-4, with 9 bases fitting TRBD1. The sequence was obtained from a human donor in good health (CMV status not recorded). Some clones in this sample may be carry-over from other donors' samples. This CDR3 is CASSQEGQGRREKLFF. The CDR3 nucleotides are TGCGCCAGCAGCCAAGAGGGACAGGGAAGGCGGGAAAAACTGTTTTTT.